The 24 T cell receptor beta chains reported below all come from one sample, sequenced in a study of blood T cells in healthy people across ages. Alongside a J-beta primer mix, a sample-barcoded 5' primer served in a second PCR lasting about 6 to 11 cycles. From the 5' RACE reads, TCRdb called clonotypes with MiXCR, one entry per CDR3 protein. The table records around 990,000 distinct CDR3 sequences, around two fifths of them present only once. Sequencing used blood. These receptors all come from a young man in good health.

This clonotype turned up a few times. This chain uses TRBV6-2 or TRBV6-3 with TRBJ2-1, with a possible D match to TRBD2 (5 bases). This CDR3 comprises 14 residues. V dropped 2 bases and J dropped 6 bases, with 11 bases sitting between them. The germline V gene has CDR1 MNHEY and CDR2 SVGEGT. The CDR3 DNA follows: TGTGCCAGCAGTTACGCCGGGGATCCCAATGAGCAGTTCTTC. It is translated as CASSYAGDPNEQFF.

The chain links TRBV2 to TRBJ2-3; D unresolved. The germline V gene has CDR1 SNHLY and CDR2 FYNNEI. The CDR3 is 13 residues long. The V and J ends lost 6 bases and 6 bases respectively, with 13 bases between them. The CDR3 loop is CASRDEPRDTQYF. The DNA for the CDR3 is TGTGCCAGCAGGGACGAGCCTAGGGATACGCAGTATTTT.

As regards this clonotype: A read error may be the cause here, since a much bigger clone is one base away. The chain couples TRBV30 to TRBJ1-2; no reliable D call. The germline CDR1 and CDR2 sequences are GTSNPN and SVGIG (reference sequence). V was shortened by 1 base and J by 3 bases, with 6 bases between the two germline ends. This CDR3 region has 12 residues. CDR3 region: CAWSDRDYGYTF. The CDR3 DNA reads TGTGCCTGGAGTGACAGAGACTATGGCTACACCTTC. Using reference TRBV30 and TRBJ1-2 for the parts outside the CDR3, the full variable domain is SQTIHQWPATLVQPVGSPLSLECTVEGTSNPNLYWYRQAAGRGLQLLFYSVGIGQISSEVPQNLSASRPQDRQFILSSKKLLLSDSGFYLCAWSDRDYGYTFGSGTRLTVV.

On this clonotype: At one end the junction does not follow the germline gene, possibly because of a read error. The J gene is TRBJ2-1, the V gene TRBV4-3, with TRBD2 identical over 13 bases. The CDR3 is 18 amino acids. Per the germline V gene, CDR1 is LGHNA and CDR2 is YSLEER. For the CDR3, the DNA is TGCGCCAGCAGCCCACGGACTAGCGGGGGAGGCTCCTACAGTGAGCAGTTCTTC. Its translation is CASSPRTSGGGSYSEQFF.

The V gene is TRBV20-1, the J gene TRBJ2-3; TRBD1 might be the D (6 bases). The CDR3 runs to 14 residues. The V and J ends lost 6 bases and 6 bases respectively, with 19 bases between them. Germline assignment: CDR1 DFQATT and CDR2 SNEGSKA (reference sequence). CDR3 nucleotide sequence: TGCAGTGCCAGGGGAACCTCGCGGACTGATACGCAGTATTTT. This gives the protein CSARGTSRTDTQYF.

The rearrangement joins TRBV20-1 to TRBJ1-1; D is perhaps TRBD1 (6 bases). Germline loops: CDR1 DFQATT, CDR2 SNEGSKA (reference sequence). Trimming shortened V by 3 bases and J by 6 bases, and 11 bases separated the two germline ends. The CDR3 loop spans 12 amino acids. The CDR3 is CSARGGLSEAFF. The CDR3 DNA is TGCAGTGCTAGGGGGGGGCTCTCTGAAGCTTTCTTT.

Concerning this clonotype itself: An end of the junction differs from the germline gene, which may be a read error. The gene calls are TRBV12-3 or TRBV12-4 and TRBJ2-5; possible D gene TRBD1, 6 bases. The CDR3 is 15 amino acids. CDR3 nucleotides: TGTGACAGCAGTTTCAGGGGAAACTCCTACAATGAGCAGTATTTC. It codes for CDSSFRGNSYNEQYF.

This clonotype was seen just once. V usage is TRBV9 and J usage is TRBJ2-5, with D tentatively TRBD2 (6 bases). Judging by the DNA end, TRBJ2-7 fits better; the J call may be wrong. The CDR3 contains 15 residues. Germline-derived CDR1 and CDR2 are SGDLS and YYNGEE. The CDR3 loop reads CASSAPGLTPGEQYF. DNA of the CDR3: TGTGCCAGCAGCGCGCCGGGACTCACCCCCGGCGAGCAGTACTTC.

CDR3 in DNA: TGTGCCAGCAGCTTAGCTGTCGTGCCGAGGGCTTACTATTATGGCTACACCTTC. This gives the protein CASSLAVVPRAYYYGYTF. The rearrangement uses TRBV7-8 and TRBJ1-2; D call uncertain. V was cut by 0 bases and J by 5 bases, with 22 bases left in between. The CDR3 contains 18 residues. From germline, CDR1 is SGHVS and CDR2 FQNEAQ.

The chain carries TRBV4-2 and TRBJ1-1; D may be TRBD1 (5 bases). CDR1 is LGHNA, CDR2 YNFKEQ, per germline. The CDR3 has 16 amino acids. V was cut by 1 base and J by 1 base, with 13 bases left in between. The DNA of the CDR3 is TGTGCCAGCAGCCAAGTTATGGGGCAGCAGAACACTGAAGCTTTCTTT. This sequence encodes CASSQVMGQQNTEAFF.

The CDR3 coding sequence is TGTGCCAGCAGCCCAATGAGGACAGGGGGCTGGATTAGCTACACCTTC. This encodes CASSPMRTGGWISYTF. The rearrangement joins TRBV7-2 to TRBJ1-2, with 11 bases matching TRBD1. CDR3 length: 16 residues. Germline loops: CDR1 SGHTA, CDR2 FQGNSA. V was clipped by 5 bases and J by 9 bases; unmatched bases: 14.

This clonotype has a handful of counts. This chain uses TRBV7-2 with TRBJ1-4; the match to TRBD1 covers 9 bases. CDR1 is SGHTA, CDR2 FQGNSA, per germline. Trimming cost V 5 bases and J 0 bases; bases outside gene matches: 10. CDR3 length equals 18 residues. CDR3 protein: CASSPYGQGSSTNEKLFF. The CDR3 DNA reads as TGTGCCAGCAGCCCCTATGGACAGGGGTCCTCAACTAATGAAAAACTGTTTTTT.

This chain links TRBV28 with TRBJ2-1; 11 bases align to TRBD2. The CDR3 sequence is 16 residues long. V was pared by 1 base and J by 8 bases, with 7 bases of the junction left unmatched. Germline V lookup: CDR1 MDHEN, CDR2 SYDVKM. The CDR3 reads CASSLFVAGGSDEQFF. In DNA form, the CDR3 reads TGTGCCAGCAGTTTATTTGTAGCGGGGGGGTCCGATGAGCAGTTCTTC.

The chain has TRBV27 and TRBJ1-1; the D gene is possibly TRBD1 (5 bases). The length of the CDR3 is 12 residues. Germline V lookup: CDR1 MNHEY, CDR2 SMNVEV (reference sequence). V shed 3 bases and J shed 5 bases, with 7 bases lying between them. The CDR3 loop is CASSFQGTEAFF. The CDR3 nucleotides are TGTGCCAGCAGTTTTCAGGGTACTGAAGCTTTCTTT.

The genes are TRBV5-1 and TRBJ1-1, with TRBD1 as a possible D gene (6 bases). CDR1 is SGHRS, CDR2 YFSETQ, per germline. The CDR3 sequence is 14 residues long. V gave up 4 bases and J gave up 4 bases, with 14 bases separating them. CDR3 amino acids: CASSGPRGSTEAFF. The CDR3 nucleotides read TGCGCCAGCAGCGGGCCCAGGGGTAGCACTGAAGCTTTCTTT.

V usage is TRBV12-3 or TRBV12-4 and J usage is TRBJ2-1; the D gene is possibly TRBD2 (6 bases). CDR3 length equals 12 residues. The V gene lost 5 bases and the J gene lost 10 bases, with 12 bases spanning the gap. The CDR3 region has the DNA TGTGCCAGCAGTCGGCCGGGAGTAGAGCAGTTCTTC. It translates to CASSRPGVEQFF.

This sequence joins TRBV20-1 and TRBJ2-2, with 9 bases matching TRBD1. The trim removed 3 bases at V and 4 bases at J, leaving 0 bases unmatched. The CDR3 runs to 13 residues. Germline V gives CDR1 DFQATT, CDR2 SNEGSKA (reference sequence). This CDR3 is CSARTGGTGELFF. The CDR3 nucleotides read TGCAGTGCTAGGACAGGGGGCACCGGGGAGCTGTTTTTT.

This clonotype was seen ten or more times. The chain has TRBV3-1 and TRBJ2-3; D unclear. The V end lost 5 bases, the J end lost 4 bases, and 10 bases lay between the germline ends. The CDR3 is 13 amino acids. CDR1 and CDR2 (germline): LGHDT, YNNKEL (reference sequence). The CDR3 region is CASSNQGADTQYF. In nucleotides, the CDR3 is TGTGCCAGCAGCAACCAAGGTGCAGATACGCAGTATTTT.

This chain links TRBV27 with TRBJ1-1; possible D gene TRBD1, 6 bases. Germline V CDR1 and CDR2: MNHEY, SMNVEV (reference sequence). V lost 2 bases, J lost 0 bases, and 16 bases lay in between. CDR3 length: 17 residues. The CDR3 spells CASSLLSSGQLNTEAFF. CDR3 coding DNA: TGTGCCAGCAGTTTACTTTCGTCCGGACAGCTGAACACTGAAGCTTTCTTT.

This clonotype appeared a few times. The chain combines TRBV12-3 or TRBV12-4 with TRBJ2-5, with D unresolved. The end of the DNA is better explained by TRBJ2-7, so the J call may be wrong. The CDR3 covers 14 residues. CDR3 nucleotide sequence: TGTGCCAGCAGTCCCCGAGTGGTGGCCTACGAGCAGTACTTC. Amino acids: CASSPRVVAYEQYF.

The rearrangement links TRBV21-1 to TRBJ2-1; TRBD2, as called in the table, went unchecked against the DNA. TRBV21-1 counts as a pseudogene. This CDR3 is 13 amino acids long. Here the CDR3 reads CVSGTSGVNEQFF. For the CDR3, the DNA is TGTGTCAGTGGGACTAGCGGGGTCAATGAGCAGTTCTTC.

This clonotype was observed once. The chain uses TRBV6-1 and TRBJ1-6; D not resolved. CDR1 is MNHNS, CDR2 SASEGT, per germline. V lost 1 base, J lost 7 bases, and 8 bases lay in between. This CDR3 has 14 amino acids. In nucleotides, the CDR3 is TGTGCCAGCAGTGAAGTTAGGGCGAATTCACCCCTCCACTTT. It encodes CASSEVRANSPLHF.

This clonotype showed up just a few times. The gene calls are TRBV11-2 and TRBJ1-2; TRBD1 agrees at 10 bases. Germline CDR1 is SGHAT and CDR2 is FQNNGV. Unmatched junction bases numbered 4, after V lost 3 bases and J lost 3 bases. This CDR3 spans 15 amino acids. CDR3 nucleotides: TGTGCCAGCAGCTTGGACAGGGGGTTTGACTATGGCTACACCTTC. Protein product: CASSLDRGFDYGYTF.

The gene calls are TRBV30 and TRBJ1-2; D is unresolved. Deletions cut 0 bases from V and 5 bases from J, with 16 bases between. Per the germline V gene, CDR1 is GTSNPN and CDR2 is SVGIG (reference sequence). The CDR3 length is 15 residues. The CDR3 coding sequence is TGTGCCTGGAGTGTAGACCGACAAGGTCCTTATGGCTACACCTTC. It is translated as CAWSVDRQGPYGYTF.